These T cell receptor beta chains were read from a single sample in a study of blood T cells in healthy people across ages. TCRdb reanalysed the 5' RACE reads using MiXCR and keeps one entry per CDR3 protein. The sample records fewer than 900,000 distinct CDR3 sequences, 40% to 45% being singletons. Sequences were obtained from blood. These receptors were collected from a woman aged 55 to 70 in good health. Each CDR3 is given with its conserved first and last residue. The order of the fields is V gene, CDR3 length, J gene, CDR3 protein.

>TRBV7-9|12|TRBJ2-1
CASSLVMSEQFF
>TRBV3-1|15|TRBJ2-7
CASSQTSGGRYEQYF
>TRBV28|14|TRBJ2-7
CASSGGQGIDEQYF
>TRBV10-3|14|TRBJ1-6
CAISGDRGVSPLHF
>TRBV28|14|TRBJ1-1
CASRGQGSVTEAFF
>TRBV20-1|13|TRBJ1-2
CSATGPPKGGYTF
>TRBV5-1|15|TRBJ2-3
CASSAGGGKTDTQYF
>TRBV12-5|16|TRBJ2-3
CASGAGSSGSTDTQYF
>TRBV9|14|TRBJ2-3
CASSAGQGTDTQYF
>TRBV9|13|TRBJ1-2
CASSGRGNYGYTF
>TRBV10-3|15|TRBJ2-3
CAISGTSGNSDTQYF
>TRBV7-2|15|TRBJ2-3
CASSPRGQGTDTQYF
>TRBV10-3|12|TRBJ1-4
CAISNGGEKLFF
>TRBV12-3/TRBV12-4|13|TRBJ2-7
CASLGGGNDEQYF
>TRBV6-1|16|TRBJ2-6
CAISGGALSGANVLTF
>TRBV7-9|13|TRBJ2-7
CASTILSSYEQYF
>TRBV12-3/TRBV12-4|17|TRBJ2-1
CASSFTRGVRWDNEQFF